The 32 T cell receptor beta chains presented below share a single source sample, sequenced in a study of glioma-infiltrating T cells. The iRepertoire nested amplicon-rescue multiplex PCR amplified TCR alpha and beta CDR3s from RNA. Via MiXCR, TCRdb re-called the multiplex PCR reads, giving one row per CDR3 protein. The data hold around 350,000 distinct CDR3 sequences, with roughly 41% observed a single time. The sample taken for sequencing was glioma tissue, nonneoplastic brain tissue, or PBMCs (not recorded which). These receptors were collected from a human donor with low-grade glioma or glioblastoma, undergoing nonglioma brain surgery, or in good health (not recorded which).

V is TRBV19 and J is TRBJ2-1; D unresolved. CDR1 and CDR2 from the germline V gene are LNHDA and SQIVND (reference sequence). The CDR3 is made up of 14 amino acids. Trimming removed 5 bases from V and 0 bases from J, with 8 bases in between. The CDR3 sequence is CASSQFSSYNEQFF. In nucleotides, the CDR3 is TGTGCCAGTAGTCAGTTCAGCTCCTACAATGAGCAGTTCTTC.

This clonotype has at least ten counts. The chain uses TRBV20-1 and TRBJ2-3; D remains unclear. The CDR3 spans 12 residues. Germline CDR1 reads DFQATT; CDR2 reads SNEGSKA (reference sequence). V lost 3 bases, J lost 2 bases, and 6 bases lay in between. The CDR3 DNA reads as TGCAGTGCTAGTTGGACCACAGATACGCAGTATTTT. Translation gives CSASWTTDTQYF.

As regards this clonotype: The CDR3 end shows no conserved phenylalanine or tryptophan, and so a read error is likely. The J gene is TRBJ2-7, the V gene TRBV27, with 7 bases identical to TRBD2. The CDR3 consists of 15 residues. Trimming cost V 8 bases and J 4 bases; bases outside gene matches: 14. Germline assignment: CDR1 MNHEY and CDR2 SMNVEV (reference sequence). The CDR3 DNA sequence: TGTGCCAGCGGATCTGTCGGCGGGGGTAAGTACGAGCAGTACTTA. Protein: CASGSVGGGKYEQYL.

The V gene is TRBV20-1, the J gene TRBJ2-1; tentatively, D is TRBD2 (6 bases). The CDR3 sequence is 14 residues long. V shed 3 bases and J shed 5 bases, with 14 bases lying between them. CDR1 is DFQATT and CDR2 is SNEGSKA in the germline V gene (reference sequence). The DNA of the CDR3 is TGCAGTGCTAGTAGCGGACCTTATCACAATGAGCAGTTCTTC. As protein: CSASSGPYHNEQFF.

The gene calls are TRBV28 and TRBJ2-7; 8 nucleotides match TRBD2. The germline gives CDR1 MDHEN, CDR2 SYDVKM. Trimming removed 3 bases from V and 3 bases from J; junction bases left unmatched: 13. CDR3 size: 17 residues. The DNA for the CDR3 is TGTGCCAGCAGTTTTCTCCCTTCCAAAGCGGGAGACTACGAGCAGTACTTC. Amino acids: CASSFLPSKAGDYEQYF.

Worth noting for this clonotype: A read error is possible here, since a much larger clone lies one base away. A read error is likely, as this CDR3 ends without the conserved phenylalanine or tryptophan. The V and J genes are TRBV7-2 and TRBJ1-2; D is perhaps TRBD1 (5 bases). V was clipped by 5 bases and J by 5 bases, with 18 bases between them. Germline CDR1 SGHTA, CDR2 FQGNSA. The CDR3 totals 15 residues. The CDR3 nucleotides are TGTGCCAGCAGCCTGATGTCGACAGTTGGGTATGGCTACACCCTC. Its protein product is CASSLMSTVGYGYTL.

Many counts were recorded for this clonotype. This sequence joins TRBV27 and TRBJ1-3; D may be TRBD1 (6 bases). The germline CDR1 and CDR2 sequences are MNHEY and SMNVEV (reference sequence). V was clipped by 3 bases and J by 0 bases, with 18 bases between them. The CDR3 contains 18 residues. CDR3 sequence: CASSLRAGASSSGNTIYF. For the CDR3, the DNA is TGTGCCAGCAGTTTGAGGGCAGGGGCTAGTTCCTCTGGAAACACCATATATTTT.

This clonotype turned up a few times. J is TRBJ1-1 and V is TRBV19; maybe TRBD1 (5 bases). Trimming cost V 3 bases and J 1 base, with 15 bases left between them. Germline values: CDR1 LNHDA, CDR2 SQIVND (reference sequence). CDR3 length equals 16 residues. The CDR3 DNA is TGTGCCAGTAGTATCGGAAGGGGCTCGTCGAACACTGAAGCTTTCTTT. Its translation is CASSIGRGSSNTEAFF.

On this clonotype itself: A much larger clone differs by one base, so this may be a read error. The rearrangement uses TRBV6-1 and TRBJ2-1; TRBD2 agrees at 7 bases. This CDR3 is built from 15 residues. The germline gives CDR1 MNHNS, CDR2 SASEGT. The junction had 8 bases not matched to a gene; V was cut back by 5 bases and J by 4 bases. As DNA, the CDR3 is TGTGCCAGCAGTAACCAGCGGGGCCAGTACAATGAGCAGTTCTTC. It specifies CASSNQRGQYNEQFF.

This clonotype was detected only a few times. The rearrangement joins TRBV6-6 to TRBJ1-2, with D perhaps matching TRBD1 (6 bases). This CDR3 comprises 14 residues. Germline assignment: CDR1 MNHNY and CDR2 SVGAGI (reference sequence). V was pared by 0 bases and J by 3 bases, with 8 bases between. The CDR3 spells CASSYSRTDYGYTF. CDR3 sequence (DNA): TGTGCCAGCAGTTACTCTCGGACAGACTATGGCTACACCTTC.

V and J are TRBV7-2 and TRBJ2-6; D unresolved. The CDR3 is 15 amino acids. V was trimmed by 1 base and J by 4 bases, leaving 8 bases between them. Germline CDR1 reads SGHTA; CDR2 reads FQGNSA. CDR3 DNA: TGTGCCAGCAGCTTAGGGGTAGACGGGGCCAACGTCCTGACTTTC. Amino acids: CASSLGVDGANVLTF.

Here the CDR3 DNA reads TGTGCCAGCAGCTTTGGAGACGGAGGACAGGCGTCCTACGAGCAGTACTTC. Residues: CASSFGDGGQASYEQYF. The rearrangement uses TRBV7-9 and TRBJ2-7, with 7 bases fitting TRBD1. This CDR3 has 17 amino acids. Germline-derived CDR1 and CDR2 are SEHNR and FQNEAQ (reference sequence). V gave up 3 bases and J gave up 1 base; unmatched junction bases: 12.

Comments on this clonotype: A much larger clone lies a single base off, so this may be a read error. V is TRBV15 and J is TRBJ2-5; 9 bases fit TRBD2. Germline V gene data show CDR1 as LNHNV and CDR2 as YYDKDF (reference sequence). The CDR3 has 17 residues. The CDR3 DNA reads TGTGCCACCAGCAGAGATGTAGGCGGGAGGGCCGAAGAGGCCCAGTACTTC. As protein: CATSRDVGGRAEEAQYF.

This clonotype was seen a few times. V usage is TRBV4-3 and J usage is TRBJ1-5; D not certain. The CDR3 consists of 17 residues. The V gene lost 0 bases and the J gene lost 0 bases, with 12 bases spanning the gap. Germline-derived CDR1 and CDR2 are LGHNA and YSLEER. For the CDR3, the DNA is TGCGCCAGCAGCCAAGATTTGGGAAGCTTTAGCAATCAGCCCCAGCATTTT. It translates to CASSQDLGSFSNQPQHF.

This clonotype was found a few times. The rearrangement links TRBV20-1 to TRBJ1-2; no reliable D call. Germline V lookup: CDR1 DFQATT, CDR2 SNEGSKA (reference sequence). V gave up 0 bases and J gave up 0 bases, with 8 bases separating them. The CDR3 sequence is 14 residues long. CDR3 loop: CSARDHGANYGYTF. Written as DNA, the CDR3 is TGCAGTGCTAGAGATCACGGCGCTAACTATGGCTACACCTTC.

There are many counts of this clonotype. A read error is likely, as this CDR3 ends without the conserved phenylalanine or tryptophan. No DNA is shown, since the ends of the CDR3 on it are uncertain; the CDR3 is the one TCRdb lists. The rearrangement links TRBV7-2 to TRBJ2-3. The CDR3 length is 13 residues, termini included. Germline CDR1 SGHTA, CDR2 FQGNSA. CDR3 sequence: CASSLVDHSTHTV.

For this clonotype: This may be a read error: a much more frequent sequence differs by one nucleotide. The CDR3 DNA reads as TGTGCCACCAGCAGAGCGAGAGAGTTATCCTGCTACGAGCAGTACTTC. Its translation: CATSRARELSCYEQYF. The chain recombines TRBV15 with TRBJ2-7; D is uncertain. The germline gives CDR1 LNHNV, CDR2 YYDKDF (reference sequence). Trimming pared 1 base from V and 3 bases from J, leaving 16 bases between. The CDR3 runs to 16 residues.

The V call is TRBV4-3, the J call TRBJ2-2; the D is unclear. V was trimmed by 1 base and J by 3 bases, leaving 6 bases between them. From germline, CDR1 is LGHNA and CDR2 YSLEER. The CDR3 has 14 amino acids. As DNA, the CDR3 is TGCGCCAGCAGCCAAGGCGGTTACACCGGGGAGCTGTTTTTT. It codes for CASSQGGYTGELFF.

The V call is TRBV4-3, the J call TRBJ2-1; 9 bases align to TRBD2. Unmatched junction bases numbered 11, after V lost 1 base and J lost 7 bases. The CDR3 is 17 residues long. Germline V gene lookup returns CDR1 LGHNA and CDR2 YSLEER. Here the CDR3 DNA reads TGCGCCAGCAGCCAAGCACGGAGCGGGAGGCCGGGAAATGAGCAGTTCTTC. Encoded protein: CASSQARSGRPGNEQFF.

This CDR3 reads CASSFGASGSTDTQYF. CDR3 DNA sequence: TGTGCCAGCAGCTTTGGGGCTAGCGGTAGCACAGATACGCAGTATTTT. The gene calls are TRBV7-3 and TRBJ2-3; 7 bases map to TRBD2. The junction had 6 bases not matched to a gene; V was cut back by 3 bases and J by 0 bases. This CDR3 region has 16 residues. CDR1 SGHTA and CDR2 FQGTGA come from the germline V gene.

For this clonotype: Relative to the germline gene, one junction end is altered; a read error may explain this. The chain carries TRBV27 and TRBJ1-2; possibly TRBD1 for D (6 bases). Germline CDR1 MNHEY, CDR2 SMNVEV (reference sequence). The CDR3 is made up of 13 amino acids. CDR3 bases: TGTGCCAGCGGTTTTGGGCAGGGGTACGGCTACACCTTC. Protein sequence: CASGFGQGYGYTF.

Regarding this clonotype: A much larger clone differs from this one at a single base, so this may be a read error. The chain uses TRBV7-2 and TRBJ2-6; D is unclear. This CDR3 has 14 residues. The germline V gene encodes CDR1 SGHTA and CDR2 FQGNSA. V dropped 5 bases and J dropped 0 bases, with 5 bases sitting between them. CDR3 protein: CASSDNSGANVLTF. The CDR3 coding sequence is TGTGCCAGCAGCGACAACTCTGGGGCCAACGTCCTGACTTTC.

A word on this clonotype: Being one base from a much bigger clone, this may be a read error. The chain combines TRBV28 with TRBJ2-7, with 7 bases aligning to TRBD1. CDR1 MDHEN and CDR2 SYDVKM come from the germline V gene. This CDR3 comprises 16 residues. CDR3 residues: CASSLSFRDSYYEQCF. The CDR3 region has the DNA TGTGCCAGCAGTTTATCCTTCAGGGACAGTTACTACGAGCAGTGCTTC.

This chain uses TRBV29-1 with TRBJ2-7; TRBD1 agrees at 7 bases. V dropped 6 bases and J dropped 6; count of bases not matched to a gene: 8. Germline V CDR1 and CDR2: SQVTM, ANQGSEA. The CDR3 length is 12 residues. In DNA form, the CDR3 reads TGCAGCGTCGTGACAGGGATGGGCGAGCAGTACTTC. It codes for CSVVTGMGEQYF.

In the case of this clonotype: A much larger clonotype is one base distant, so this may be a read error. The chain has TRBV28 and TRBJ1-1, with D uncertain. The CDR3 contains 14 residues. In germline, CDR1 is MDHEN, CDR2 SYDVKM. The V gene lost 5 bases and the J gene lost 11 bases, with 21 bases spanning the gap. The CDR3 is CASSTRKVPFGAFF. CDR3 DNA sequence: TGTGCCAGCAGTACCAGGAAAGTCCCCTTTGGGGCTTTCTTT.

This clonotype has ten or more counts. The rearrangement links TRBV27 to TRBJ2-7; 7 positions agree with TRBD1. Germline assignment: CDR1 MNHEY and CDR2 SMNVEV (reference sequence). V lost 5 bases and J lost 0; bases outside the gene matches: 7. This CDR3 is built from 15 residues. CDR3 sequence reads: CASSQGVMGSYEQYF. As DNA, the CDR3 is TGTGCCAGCAGTCAGGGGGTAATGGGCTCCTACGAGCAGTACTTC.

CDR3 sequence reads: CSARTPGGDEQYF. CDR3 bases: TGCAGTGCCAGGACGCCGGGGGGGGACGAGCAGTACTTC. V is TRBV20-1 and J is TRBJ2-7; 8 bases are a match to TRBD2. Per the germline V gene, CDR1 is DFQATT and CDR2 is SNEGSKA (reference sequence). The CDR3 has 13 residues. V lost 6 bases to trimming and J lost 5 bases; unmatched junction nucleotides: 9.

This clonotype was recorded a few times. The rearrangement uses TRBV15 and TRBJ2-1, with 12 bases identical to TRBD2. This CDR3 contains 18 residues. Germline CDR1 reads LNHNV; CDR2 reads YYDKDF (reference sequence). J lost 4 bases, V lost 3 bases, and 10 bases had no gene match. Here the CDR3 reads CATSRALGLAGLYNEQFF. CDR3 sequence (DNA): TGTGCCACCAGCAGGGCCCTGGGACTAGCGGGCCTTTACAATGAGCAGTTCTTC. The variable domain in full, completed from reference TRBV15 and TRBJ2-1, reads DAMVIQNPRYQVTQFGKPVTLSCSQTLNHNVMYWYQQKSSQAPKLLFHYYDKDFNNEADTPDNFQSRRPNTSFCFLDIRSPGLGDTAMYLCATSRALGLAGLYNEQFFGPGTRLTVL.

This clonotype was recorded a few times. V is TRBV28 and J is TRBJ2-1; 7 bases match TRBD2. This CDR3 comprises 16 residues. Looked up from germline, CDR1 is MDHEN and CDR2 is SYDVKM. Unmatched junction bases numbered 4, after V lost 2 bases and J lost 0 bases. The CDR3: CASSLRGRGSYNEQFF. CDR3 DNA: TGTGCCAGCAGTTTACGTGGGAGGGGCTCCTACAATGAGCAGTTCTTC.

To note about this clonotype: The junction departs from germline at one end; a sequencing error may be responsible. The chain links TRBV12-3 or TRBV12-4 to TRBJ2-3; tentatively, D is TRBD1 (6 bases). The CDR3 extends over 14 amino acids. DNA for the CDR3: TGTGCCAGCAGTTTAGGCAGGGACACAGATAAGCAGTATTTT. This encodes CASSLGRDTDKQYF.

V usage is TRBV20-1 and J usage is TRBJ2-2; 10 bases match TRBD1. Germline trimming cut 6 bases from V and 10 bases from J; bases unmatched to any gene: 8. Germline V gives CDR1 DFQATT, CDR2 SNEGSKA (reference sequence). The CDR3 has 13 amino acids. The CDR3: CSAPGQGIEELFF. CDR3 coding DNA: TGCAGTGCACCGGGACAGGGGATCGAGGAGCTGTTTTTT.

Comments on this clonotype: A read error may explain this, as a much larger clone is one base away. The rearrangement links TRBV6-2 or TRBV6-3 to TRBJ2-1, with 10 bases identical to TRBD2. CDR1 is MNHEY and CDR2 is SVGEGT in the germline V gene. The V segment lost 6 bases and the J segment 1 base; nucleotides outside the gene matches: 15. The CDR3 contains 19 residues. DNA for the CDR3: TGTGCCAGCAGACTTAGCGGACTAGCGGATCTAGGGTCCTACAATGAGCAGTTCTTC. It codes for CASRLSGLADLGSYNEQFF.